Below are 9 T cell receptor beta chains sequenced from a single sample in a study of glioma-infiltrating T cells after dendritic cell vaccination. Sample time point: after dendritic cell vaccination, including at tumor progression/relapse. Repertoires were generated with immunoSEQ multiplex PCR, while TCRdb's copy carries only in-frame clones and drops some. The table lists 100,000 or so clones, around 91% of them singletons. Material: blood, obtained after dendritic cell vaccination. Receptors were obtained from a human donor with glioblastoma.

The sample holds one count of this clone. J is TRBJ1-5 and V is TRBV6-1; D may be TRBD1 (5 bases). V was pared by 3 bases and J by 3 bases, with 9 bases between. Per germline, CDR1 MNHNS and CDR2 SASEGT. The CDR3 is made up of 14 amino acids. The CDR3 loop is CASSDRQNNQPQHF. CDR3 coding DNA: TGTGCCAGCAGTGACAGACAGAACAATCAGCCCCAGCATTTT.

This clone was seen just once. V and J are TRBV5-1 and TRBJ2-2, with D perhaps matching TRBD1 (6 bases). This CDR3 region has 15 residues. The V end lost 7 bases, the J end lost 5 bases, and 18 bases lay between the germline ends. Per germline, CDR1 SGHRS and CDR2 YFSETQ. CDR3 amino acids: CASSPRTEPTGELFF. In DNA, the CDR3 is TGCGCCAGCTCCCCCCGGACAGAACCGACCGGGGAGCTGTTTTTT.

This chain connects TRBV5-8 to TRBJ2-2; weak D call: TRBD1 (6 bases). V was pared by 0 bases and J by 3 bases, with 12 bases between. The length of the CDR3 is 16 residues. In germline, CDR1 is SGHTS, CDR2 YDEGEE. CDR3 sequence (DNA): TGTGCCAGCAGCTTGGCTGGGGGCTGGGACACCGGGGAGCTGTTTTTT. The encoded protein is CASSLAGGWDTGELFF. The variable domain in full, with the rest retrieved from reference TRBV5-8 and TRBJ2-2, is EAGVTQSPTHLIKTRGQQATLRCSPISGHTSVYWYQQALGLGLQFLLWYDEGEERNRGNFPPRFSGRQFPNYSSELNVNALELEDSALYLCASSLAGGWDTGELFFGEGSRLTVL.

The gene calls are TRBV15 and TRBJ1-3, with D maybe TRBD1 (5 bases). This CDR3 is 18 amino acids long. Between the trimmed V and J ends, which lost 0 bases and 0 bases, there was a span of 15 bases. The germline V gene encodes CDR1 LNHNV and CDR2 YYDKDF (reference sequence). The CDR3 bases are TGTGCCACCAGCAGAGAGGAGCCCGCAGACAGCTCTGGAAACACCATATATTTT. This gives the protein CATSREEPADSSGNTIYF.

The chain carries TRBV5-4 and TRBJ1-2; D gene ambiguous. The CDR3 sequence is 12 residues long. Between the trimmed V and J ends, which lost 0 bases and 7 bases, there was a span of 7 bases. CDR1 is SGHNT, CDR2 YYREEE, per germline (reference sequence). This CDR3 reads CASSLEELGYTF. The CDR3 DNA reads as TGTGCCAGCAGCTTGGAGGAGCTTGGCTACACCTTC.

V usage is TRBV5-4 and J usage is TRBJ1-2; the D gene is possibly TRBD1 (6 bases). CDR3 size: 15 residues. V was trimmed by 1 base and J by 4 bases, leaving 14 bases between them. Germline CDR1 and CDR2: SGHNT and YYREEE (reference sequence). The CDR3 protein is CASSLIARDIYGYTF. The CDR3 region has the DNA TGTGCCAGCAGCTTGATTGCTCGGGACATCTATGGCTACACCTTC.

This chain joins TRBV2 and TRBJ1-5; D unresolved. The CDR3 has 15 amino acids. Looked up from germline, CDR1 is SNHLY and CDR2 is FYNNEI. Trimming left V 5 bases short and J 0 bases short, with 11 bases between. This chain's CDR3 is CASSYRRDSNQPQHF. CDR3 sequence (DNA): TGTGCCAGCAGTTACCGGCGGGATAGCAATCAGCCCCAGCATTTT.

The genes are TRBV5-4 and TRBJ1-1; 9 nucleotides line up with TRBD1. V was pared by 7 bases and J by 5 bases, with 6 bases of the junction left unmatched. Looked up from germline, CDR1 is SGHNT and CDR2 is YYREEE (reference sequence). This CDR3 is 13 amino acids long. The CDR3, as DNA: TGTGCCAGCCACCGGGACAGGGAGACTGAAGCTTTCTTT. This gives the protein CASHRDRETEAFF.

In this sample, this clone turned up once. As DNA, the CDR3 is TGTGCCAGCAGTTTGGCCGCTGTGGTCTACGAGCAGTACTTC. This codes for CASSLAAVVYEQYF. This sequence joins TRBV27 and TRBJ2-7, with unresolved D. Between the trimmed V and J ends, which lost 3 bases and 3 bases, there was a span of 12 bases. The CDR3 is made up of 14 amino acids. Germline assignment: CDR1 MNHEY and CDR2 SMNVEV (reference sequence).